The entry below gives a single T cell receptor beta chain sequence along with its context. Its antigen is unidentified. 60 Vbeta and 13 Jbeta primers were used in PCR. Here immunoSEQ multiplex PCR was the method, and the copy in TCRdb shows in-frame clones only, minus some. Of about 160,000 clones detected, around 80% appear once; the ten largest clones hold 1%. Germline V CDR1 and CDR2: MGHRA, YSYEKL. CDR3 length: 15 amino acids. After removal of 1 base from V and 9 bases from J, the junction contained 8 bases not matched to a gene. These data are taken from a study of cytomegalovirus exposure and HLA in healthy donors. Study observations and caveats: The study flagged about 160 TCR beta chains as cytomegalovirus-associated.

The genes are TRBV4-1 and TRBJ2-1, with 8 bases lining up with TRBD2. The source material was PBMCs. This TCR was sampled from a woman in her fifties or sixties in good health and CMV-seropositive. The CDR3 DNA sequence: TGCGCCAGCAGCCAAGGGCACGGGGGGGGGATTGAGCAGTTCTTC. It translates to CASSQGHGGGIEQFF.